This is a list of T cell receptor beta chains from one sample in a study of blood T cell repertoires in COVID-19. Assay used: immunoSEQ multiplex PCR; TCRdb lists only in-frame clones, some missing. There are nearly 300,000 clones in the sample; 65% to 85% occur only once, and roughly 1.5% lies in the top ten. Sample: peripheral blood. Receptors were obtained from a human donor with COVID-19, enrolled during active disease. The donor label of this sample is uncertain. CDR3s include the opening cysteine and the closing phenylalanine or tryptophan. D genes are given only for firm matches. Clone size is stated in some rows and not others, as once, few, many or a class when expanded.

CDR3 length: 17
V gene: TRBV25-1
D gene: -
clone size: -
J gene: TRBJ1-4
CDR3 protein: CASSETRASRGNEKLFF
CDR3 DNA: TGTGCCAGCAGTGAAACAAGGGCCTCGCGGGGCAATGAAAAACTGTTTTTT

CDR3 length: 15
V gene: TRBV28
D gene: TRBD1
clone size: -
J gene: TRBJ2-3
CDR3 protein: CASRAQGAGTDTQYF
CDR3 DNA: TGTGCCAGCAGGGCGCAGGGGGCAGGCACAGATACGCAGTATTTT

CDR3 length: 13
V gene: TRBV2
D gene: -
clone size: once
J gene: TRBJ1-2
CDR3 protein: CASSEQGPAGYTF
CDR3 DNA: TGTGCCAGCAGCGAACAGGGTCCGGCTGGCTACACCTTC

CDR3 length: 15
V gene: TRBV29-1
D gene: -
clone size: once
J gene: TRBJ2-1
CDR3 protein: CSVEARRGTNNEQFF
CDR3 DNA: TGCAGCGTTGAAGCCCGGCGCGGGACGAACAATGAGCAGTTCTTC

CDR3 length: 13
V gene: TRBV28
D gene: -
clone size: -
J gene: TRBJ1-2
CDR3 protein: CASTGGARNGYTF
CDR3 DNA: TGTGCCAGCACGGGGGGCGCACGGAATGGCTACACCTTC

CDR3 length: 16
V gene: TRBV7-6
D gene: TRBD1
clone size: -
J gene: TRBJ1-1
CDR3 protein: CARDAAGGLMNTEAFF
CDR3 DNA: TGTGCCCGAGATGCGGCAGGGGGACTGATGAACACTGAAGCTTTCTTT

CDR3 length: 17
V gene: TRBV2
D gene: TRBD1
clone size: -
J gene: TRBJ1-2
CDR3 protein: CASLNGIQQGALYGYTF
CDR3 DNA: TGTGCCAGCCTTAACGGCATACAACAGGGGGCACTCTATGGCTACACCTTC

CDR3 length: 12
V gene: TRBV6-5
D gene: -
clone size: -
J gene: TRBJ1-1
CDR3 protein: CASSSGNTEAFF
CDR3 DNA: TGTGCCAGCAGTTCCGGGAACACTGAAGCTTTCTTT

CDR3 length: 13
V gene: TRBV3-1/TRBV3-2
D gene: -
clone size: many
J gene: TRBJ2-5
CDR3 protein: CASSQGREVTQYF
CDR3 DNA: TGTGCCAGCAGCCAGGGTCGCGAGGTGACCCAGTACTTC

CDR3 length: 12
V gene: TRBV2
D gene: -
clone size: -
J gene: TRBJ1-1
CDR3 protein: CASRLMNTEAFF
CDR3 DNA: TGTGCCAGCAGACTCATGAACACTGAAGCTTTCTTT

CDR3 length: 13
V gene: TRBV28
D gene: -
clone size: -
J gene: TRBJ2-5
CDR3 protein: CASSLQGGETQYF
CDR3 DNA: TGTGCCAGCAGCCTACAGGGTGGGGAGACCCAGTACTTC

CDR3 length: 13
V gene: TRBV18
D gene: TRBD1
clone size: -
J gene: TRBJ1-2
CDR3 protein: CASSQGAEDGYTF
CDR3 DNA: TGTGCCAGCTCACAGGGGGCGGAGGATGGCTACACCTTC

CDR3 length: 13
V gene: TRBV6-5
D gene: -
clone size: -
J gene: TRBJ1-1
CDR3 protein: CASSRQVDTEAFF
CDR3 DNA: TGTGCCAGCAGCCGACAGGTCGACACTGAAGCTTTCTTT

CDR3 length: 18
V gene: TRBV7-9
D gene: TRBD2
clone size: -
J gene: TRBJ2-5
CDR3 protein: CASSFRTEASGRAQTQYF
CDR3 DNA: TGTGCCAGCAGCTTTAGAACGGAAGCTAGCGGGAGGGCCCAGACCCAGTACTTC

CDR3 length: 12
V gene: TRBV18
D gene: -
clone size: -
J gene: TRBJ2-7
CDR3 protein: CASSPTGYEQYF
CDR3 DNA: TGTGCCAGCTCACCCACGGGGTACGAGCAGTACTTC